These 30 T cell receptor beta chains came from one sample sequenced in a study of OX40 agonist ivuxolimab in advanced cancers. Some clones are missing from TCRdb's copy, which holds only in-frame ones; the method was immunoSEQ multiplex PCR. The repertoire has tens of thousands of clones, roughly 80% of them found once; the top ten carry approximately 58%. Specimen: CD4+ or CD8+ T cells sorted from blood, collected in a trial of the OX40 agonist ivuxolimab. Every receptor here comes from an adult with an advanced solid tumor such as melanoma, head and neck, liver or kidney cancer.

A few counts support this clone. V is TRBV15 and J is TRBJ2-7; 9 positions agree with TRBD2. V shed 3 bases and J 7 bases; nucleotides not matched to a gene: 10. The CDR3 runs 15 residues. Germline CDR1 and CDR2: LNHNV and YYDKDF (reference sequence). CDR3 nucleotide sequence: TGTGCCACCAGCAGTACAGTAGCGGGAGCGGGTGAGCAGTACTTC. It translates to CATSSTVAGAGEQYF.

V is TRBV4-1 and J is TRBJ1-4, with D hard to call. The length of the CDR3 is 20 residues. Trimming took 0 bases from V and 4 from J, leaving 24 bases between them. Germline assignment: CDR1 MGHRA and CDR2 YSYEKL. For the CDR3, the DNA is TGCGCCAGCAGCCAAGATCTCCGAACCCCGGATCCCATCATTAATGAAAAACTGTTTTTT. Residues: CASSQDLRTPDPIINEKLFF.

The chain combines TRBV27 with TRBJ2-1; the D is unclear. V gave up 5 bases and J gave up 0 bases, with 5 bases separating them. In germline, CDR1 is MNHEY, CDR2 SMNVEV (reference sequence). CDR3 length: 13 residues. Here the CDR3 reads CASSHGSYNEQFF. The CDR3 nucleotides read TGTGCCAGCAGTCACGGCTCCTACAATGAGCAGTTCTTC.

This chain uses TRBV7-2 with TRBJ2-5; D is possibly TRBD1 or TRBD2 (7 bases each). V gave up 6 bases and J gave up 6 bases, with 20 bases separating them. This CDR3 is 15 amino acids long. Germline CDR1 and CDR2: SGHTA and FQGNSA. CDR3 loop: CASRHLQGGEKTQYF. The CDR3 nucleotides are TGTGCCAGCAGACACCTTCAGGGGGGGGAGAAGACCCAGTACTTC.

A few counts support this clone. The gene calls are TRBV2 and TRBJ2-1; a possible D gene is TRBD2 (6 bases). Germline V gives CDR1 SNHLY, CDR2 FYNNEI. The CDR3 is 13 residues long. V was shortened by 11 bases and J by 0 bases, with 11 bases between the two germline ends. CDR3 DNA: TGTGCCGGTGGGGAGGTCTCCTACAATGAGCAGTTCTTC. Translation: CAGGEVSYNEQFF.

The chain has TRBV7-9 and TRBJ1-2; TRBD1 might be the D (6 bases). Germline V CDR1 and CDR2: SEHNR, FQNEAQ (reference sequence). With 5 bases removed from V and 5 bases from J, the gap between germline ends came to 15 bases. The CDR3 runs to 14 residues. CDR3 nucleotides: TGTGCCAGCAGCCTGACAGGACCAGGGTATGGCTACACCTTC. This encodes CASSLTGPGYGYTF. Using reference TRBV7-9 and TRBJ1-2 for the parts outside the CDR3, the full variable domain is DTGVSQNPRHKITKRGQNVTFRCDPISEHNRLYWYRQTLGQGPEFLTYFQNEAQLEKSRLLSDRFSAERPKGSFSTLEIQRTEQGDSAMYLCASSLTGPGYGYTFGSGTRLTVV.

This chain uses TRBV7-9 with TRBJ2-7; 7 bases fit TRBD1. The CDR3 spans 14 residues. With V trimmed by 4 bases and J by 6 bases, 9 bases remained unmatched. The germline CDR1 and CDR2 sequences are SEHNR and FQNEAQ (reference sequence). The CDR3 nucleotides read TGTGCCAGCAGCTCGAACAGGGGTAAGGGCGAGCAGTACTTC. Translating gives CASSSNRGKGEQYF.

This clone was found once. The rearrangement joins TRBV2 to TRBJ2-6, with D perhaps matching TRBD1 (5 bases). The CDR3 consists of 15 residues. Germline V CDR1 and CDR2: SNHLY, FYNNEI. The V gene lost 3 bases and the J gene lost 3 bases, with 9 bases spanning the gap. The CDR3 loop reads CASSDKGYGANVLTF. CDR3 nucleotides: TGTGCCAGCAGTGACAAGGGGTATGGGGCCAACGTCCTGACTTTC.

This clone came up a few times. The rearrangement uses TRBV5-5 and TRBJ1-1; the D is unclear. Trimming stripped 4 bases from V and 1 base from J, with 11 bases between. This CDR3 region has 14 residues. The germline V gene has CDR1 SGHKS and CDR2 YYEKEE (reference sequence). The CDR3 region has the DNA TGTGCCAGCAGCCCGGACTTTCCGAACACTGAAGCTTTCTTT. It yields the protein CASSPDFPNTEAFF.

The J gene is TRBJ2-5, the V gene TRBV9; D remains ambiguous. This CDR3 region has 15 residues. V gave up 4 bases and J gave up 4 bases, with 17 bases separating them. Germline CDR1 is SGDLS and CDR2 is YYNGEE. The CDR3 loop reads CASSPQPAKGETQYF. In nucleotides, the CDR3 is TGTGCCAGCAGCCCTCAGCCCGCGAAGGGAGAGACCCAGTACTTC.

The CDR3 DNA is TGTGCCAGTAGTATTCCTGGACTAGCGACCGGGGAGCTGTTTTTT. It translates to CASSIPGLATGELFF. The chain couples TRBV19 to TRBJ2-2, with 9 nucleotides matching TRBD2. The CDR3 has 15 residues. V shed 3 bases, J shed 5 bases, and the junction held 4 bases outside the gene matches. CDR1 and CDR2 from the germline V gene are LNHDA and SQIVND (reference sequence).

This clone was observed once. This chain connects TRBV13 to TRBJ2-2; D not resolved. Germline CDR1 PRHDT, CDR2 FYEKMQ (reference sequence). CDR3 length: 15 residues. Trimming took off 0 bases at V and 5 bases at J, with 10 bases between the two ends. In DNA form, the CDR3 reads TGTGCCAGCAGCTTAGGGGGCCCGGAGACCGGGGAGCTGTTTTTT. Protein: CASSLGGPETGELFF.

The chain employs TRBV9 and TRBJ2-3; D is undetermined. The CDR3 totals 14 residues. V was clipped by 0 bases and J by 6 bases, with 11 bases between them. The V gene's germline CDR1 is SGDLS and CDR2 YYNGEE. The CDR3 bases are TGTGCCAGCAGCGTAGATATGATTCAGGATACGCAGTATTTT. It translates to CASSVDMIQDTQYF.

The V and J genes are TRBV2 and TRBJ2-1, with a tentative D call TRBD1 (7 bases). This CDR3 contains 15 residues. Trimming removed 7 bases from V and 0 bases from J, with 13 bases in between. Germline CDR1 SNHLY, CDR2 FYNNEI. CDR3 loop: CASKGAGSSYNEQFF. DNA of the CDR3: TGTGCCAGCAAGGGGGCGGGGAGCTCCTACAATGAGCAGTTCTTC.

This clone was counted a few times. CDR3 protein: CSVDAKTGNYGYTF. CDR3 bases: TGCAGCGTTGATGCAAAGACAGGGAACTATGGCTACACCTTC. This chain uses TRBV29-1 with TRBJ1-2, with 7 bases that match TRBD1. The CDR3 sequence is 14 residues long. V lost 3 bases to trimming and J lost 2 bases; unmatched junction nucleotides: 6. Germline V lookup: CDR1 SQVTM, CDR2 ANQGSEA.

V gene TRBV7-9 combines with J gene TRBJ2-7; D perhaps matches TRBD2 (5 bases). V shed 7 bases and J shed 2 bases, with 12 bases lying between them. This CDR3 region has 13 residues. CDR1 is SEHNR, CDR2 FQNEAQ, per germline (reference sequence). The CDR3 loop is CASTPAGAYEQYF. CDR3 sequence (DNA): TGTGCCAGCACCCCGGCCGGGGCCTACGAGCAGTACTTC.

This sequence joins TRBV10-3 and TRBJ2-7, with 10 bases matching TRBD1. Per germline, CDR1 ENHRY and CDR2 SYGVKD. After removal of 6 bases from V and 5 bases from J, the junction contained 13 bases not matched to a gene. CDR3 length: 16 residues. The CDR3 coding sequence is TGTGCCATCAGCGAGGGACAGGGGATCCTAGTTAACGAGCAGTACTTC. Its protein product is CAISEGQGILVNEQYF.

This clone was recorded once. The chain employs TRBV7-9 and TRBJ1-1; D is perhaps TRBD1 (5 bases). The V and J ends lost 3 bases and 5 bases respectively, with 10 bases between them. The CDR3 is made up of 13 amino acids. Germline V gene data show CDR1 as SEHNR and CDR2 as FQNEAQ (reference sequence). The CDR3 is CASSFEGKTEAFF. The CDR3 region has the DNA TGTGCCAGCAGCTTTGAGGGGAAGACTGAAGCTTTCTTT.

The V call is TRBV27, the J call TRBJ2-7, with D unclear. Germline V CDR1 and CDR2: MNHEY, SMNVEV (reference sequence). V lost 4 bases, J lost 0 bases, and 13 bases lay in between. CDR3 length: 15 residues. The CDR3 sequence is CASSSSYGYSYEQYF. DNA for the CDR3: TGTGCCAGCAGTTCATCTTATGGCTACTCCTACGAGCAGTACTTC.

The gene calls are TRBV27 and TRBJ2-1; D call uncertain. This CDR3 is built from 11 residues. Germline V gene sequence: CDR1 MNHEY, CDR2 SMNVEV (reference sequence). V lost 5 bases to trimming and J lost 6 bases, with 5 bases between them. CDR3 sequence reads: CASSRGNEQFF. DNA for the CDR3: TGTGCCAGCAGTCGAGGCAATGAGCAGTTCTTC.

The CDR3 is CASSEYTQIQETQYF. CDR3 bases: TGTGCCAGCAGTGAATATACCCAGATCCAAGAGACCCAGTACTTC. The V call is TRBV25-1, the J call TRBJ2-5; D is unclear. This CDR3 is 15 amino acids long. The germline V gene encodes CDR1 MGHDK and CDR2 SYGVNS. The germline V and J ends were trimmed by 0 bases and 1 base, with 9 bases remaining between them.

V gene TRBV19 combines with J gene TRBJ1-1; tentatively, D is TRBD1 (5 bases). The CDR3 has 13 residues. Trimming left V 7 bases short and J 0 bases short, with 9 bases between. The V gene's germline CDR1 is LNHDA and CDR2 SQIVND (reference sequence). In nucleotides, the CDR3 is TGTGCCAGTATGCAGGGACTGAACACTGAAGCTTTCTTT. Protein product: CASMQGLNTEAFF.

The CDR3 loop reads CASSIGQGAYEQYF. As DNA, the CDR3 is TGTGCCAGCAGTATAGGACAGGGGGCCTACGAGCAGTACTTC. The rearrangement links TRBV27 to TRBJ2-7, with TRBD1 matching over 10 bases. The CDR3 contains 14 residues. V was pared by 5 bases and J by 2 bases, with 3 bases of the junction left unmatched. Germline V lookup: CDR1 MNHEY, CDR2 SMNVEV (reference sequence).

The V call is TRBV7-9, the J call TRBJ2-7; 9 nucleotides line up with TRBD1. The ends lost 4 bases at V and 6 bases at J; junction bases unmatched: 7. Germline V lookup: CDR1 SEHNR, CDR2 FQNEAQ (reference sequence). This CDR3 contains 14 residues. DNA for the CDR3: TGTGCCAGCAGCTCCCCGGACAGGGGAGGCGAGCAGTACTTC. Translated, it gives CASSSPDRGGEQYF.

This chain joins TRBV11-2 and TRBJ1-1; D unclear. The germline V gene encodes CDR1 SGHAT and CDR2 FQNNGV. The CDR3 runs 14 residues. Trimming took off 1 base at V and 5 bases at J, with 11 bases between the two ends. The chain's CDR3 is CASSLAPGGTEAFF. CDR3 DNA sequence: TGTGCCAGCAGCTTAGCGCCGGGCGGAACTGAAGCTTTCTTT.

V is TRBV11-2 and J is TRBJ1-3; D not resolved. Germline CDR1 and CDR2: SGHAT and FQNNGV. Between the trimmed V and J ends, which lost 1 base and 0 bases, there was a span of 4 bases. The CDR3 has 14 amino acids. DNA of the CDR3: TGTGCCAGCAGCTTAGTGGGCTCTGGAAACACCATATATTTT. As protein: CASSLVGSGNTIYF.

This chain connects TRBV4-1 to TRBJ2-2; TRBD2 matches 15 bases. Trimming at V came to 1 base and at J to 6 bases, leaving 18 bases not matched to a gene. Germline CDR1 is MGHRA and CDR2 is YSYEKL. This CDR3 contains 22 residues. CDR3 loop: CASSQAVPGLAGGASGAGELFF. DNA of the CDR3: TGCGCCAGCAGCCAAGCCGTCCCGGGACTAGCGGGAGGAGCCTCTGGGGCCGGGGAGCTGTTTTTT.

The chain has TRBV7-9 and TRBJ2-7, with a weak D call TRBD1 (6 bases). Trimming pared 4 bases from V and 2 bases from J, leaving 15 bases between. Germline V gene sequence: CDR1 SEHNR, CDR2 FQNEAQ (reference sequence). The CDR3 extends over 15 amino acids. CDR3 bases: TGTGCCAGCAGCTCTACGGGAACAGGGCCCTACGAGCAGTACTTC. Translated: CASSSTGTGPYEQYF.

This chain uses TRBV28 with TRBJ1-5; no clear D. Germline V CDR1 and CDR2: MDHEN, SYDVKM. CDR3 length: 14 amino acids. The germline V and J ends were trimmed by 3 bases and 6 bases, with 12 bases remaining between them. DNA of the CDR3: TGTGCCAGCAGTTTGTCCCGGGCTCTTCAGCCCCAGCATTTT. Its translation is CASSLSRALQPQHF.

The rearrangement uses TRBV7-2 and TRBJ2-1; a weak D match, TRBD2 (6 bases). Germline CDR1 is SGHTA and CDR2 is FQGNSA. The CDR3 length is 13 residues. Deletions cut 1 base from V and 7 bases from J, with 8 bases between. The CDR3 DNA reads as TGTGCCAGCAGCTTAGGGGGGGAGAATGAGCAGTTCTTC. Translated, it gives CASSLGGENEQFF.